This TCR beta chain was sequenced during a study of STAT3 mutations in large granular lymphocyte leukemia. Study observations and caveats: Every T-LGLL patient had at least one immunodominant TCRbeta clonotype.

To note about this clone: Antigen unknown.

TCRbeta libraries averaged about 40,773 productive templates per sample. The protocol was immunoSEQ multiplex PCR, while the TCRdb copy is restricted to in-frame clones and leaves out a portion. The data contain over 30,000 clones, roughly 84% of them singletons. The CDR3 sequence is 14 residues long. The germline V and J ends were trimmed by 4 bases and 1 base, with 8 bases remaining between them. Germline CDR1 is SGHNT and CDR2 is YYREEE (reference sequence). The gene calls are TRBV5-4 and TRBJ2-2; the D gene is possibly TRBD1 (6 bases). The source is a human donor with T large granular lymphocyte leukemia. Some clones in this sample may be carry-over from other donors' samples. The source material was PBMCs. The CDR3 region is CASSKGQNTGELFF. In DNA, the CDR3 is TGTGCCAGCAGCAAGGGACAGAACACCGGGGAGCTGTTTTTT.